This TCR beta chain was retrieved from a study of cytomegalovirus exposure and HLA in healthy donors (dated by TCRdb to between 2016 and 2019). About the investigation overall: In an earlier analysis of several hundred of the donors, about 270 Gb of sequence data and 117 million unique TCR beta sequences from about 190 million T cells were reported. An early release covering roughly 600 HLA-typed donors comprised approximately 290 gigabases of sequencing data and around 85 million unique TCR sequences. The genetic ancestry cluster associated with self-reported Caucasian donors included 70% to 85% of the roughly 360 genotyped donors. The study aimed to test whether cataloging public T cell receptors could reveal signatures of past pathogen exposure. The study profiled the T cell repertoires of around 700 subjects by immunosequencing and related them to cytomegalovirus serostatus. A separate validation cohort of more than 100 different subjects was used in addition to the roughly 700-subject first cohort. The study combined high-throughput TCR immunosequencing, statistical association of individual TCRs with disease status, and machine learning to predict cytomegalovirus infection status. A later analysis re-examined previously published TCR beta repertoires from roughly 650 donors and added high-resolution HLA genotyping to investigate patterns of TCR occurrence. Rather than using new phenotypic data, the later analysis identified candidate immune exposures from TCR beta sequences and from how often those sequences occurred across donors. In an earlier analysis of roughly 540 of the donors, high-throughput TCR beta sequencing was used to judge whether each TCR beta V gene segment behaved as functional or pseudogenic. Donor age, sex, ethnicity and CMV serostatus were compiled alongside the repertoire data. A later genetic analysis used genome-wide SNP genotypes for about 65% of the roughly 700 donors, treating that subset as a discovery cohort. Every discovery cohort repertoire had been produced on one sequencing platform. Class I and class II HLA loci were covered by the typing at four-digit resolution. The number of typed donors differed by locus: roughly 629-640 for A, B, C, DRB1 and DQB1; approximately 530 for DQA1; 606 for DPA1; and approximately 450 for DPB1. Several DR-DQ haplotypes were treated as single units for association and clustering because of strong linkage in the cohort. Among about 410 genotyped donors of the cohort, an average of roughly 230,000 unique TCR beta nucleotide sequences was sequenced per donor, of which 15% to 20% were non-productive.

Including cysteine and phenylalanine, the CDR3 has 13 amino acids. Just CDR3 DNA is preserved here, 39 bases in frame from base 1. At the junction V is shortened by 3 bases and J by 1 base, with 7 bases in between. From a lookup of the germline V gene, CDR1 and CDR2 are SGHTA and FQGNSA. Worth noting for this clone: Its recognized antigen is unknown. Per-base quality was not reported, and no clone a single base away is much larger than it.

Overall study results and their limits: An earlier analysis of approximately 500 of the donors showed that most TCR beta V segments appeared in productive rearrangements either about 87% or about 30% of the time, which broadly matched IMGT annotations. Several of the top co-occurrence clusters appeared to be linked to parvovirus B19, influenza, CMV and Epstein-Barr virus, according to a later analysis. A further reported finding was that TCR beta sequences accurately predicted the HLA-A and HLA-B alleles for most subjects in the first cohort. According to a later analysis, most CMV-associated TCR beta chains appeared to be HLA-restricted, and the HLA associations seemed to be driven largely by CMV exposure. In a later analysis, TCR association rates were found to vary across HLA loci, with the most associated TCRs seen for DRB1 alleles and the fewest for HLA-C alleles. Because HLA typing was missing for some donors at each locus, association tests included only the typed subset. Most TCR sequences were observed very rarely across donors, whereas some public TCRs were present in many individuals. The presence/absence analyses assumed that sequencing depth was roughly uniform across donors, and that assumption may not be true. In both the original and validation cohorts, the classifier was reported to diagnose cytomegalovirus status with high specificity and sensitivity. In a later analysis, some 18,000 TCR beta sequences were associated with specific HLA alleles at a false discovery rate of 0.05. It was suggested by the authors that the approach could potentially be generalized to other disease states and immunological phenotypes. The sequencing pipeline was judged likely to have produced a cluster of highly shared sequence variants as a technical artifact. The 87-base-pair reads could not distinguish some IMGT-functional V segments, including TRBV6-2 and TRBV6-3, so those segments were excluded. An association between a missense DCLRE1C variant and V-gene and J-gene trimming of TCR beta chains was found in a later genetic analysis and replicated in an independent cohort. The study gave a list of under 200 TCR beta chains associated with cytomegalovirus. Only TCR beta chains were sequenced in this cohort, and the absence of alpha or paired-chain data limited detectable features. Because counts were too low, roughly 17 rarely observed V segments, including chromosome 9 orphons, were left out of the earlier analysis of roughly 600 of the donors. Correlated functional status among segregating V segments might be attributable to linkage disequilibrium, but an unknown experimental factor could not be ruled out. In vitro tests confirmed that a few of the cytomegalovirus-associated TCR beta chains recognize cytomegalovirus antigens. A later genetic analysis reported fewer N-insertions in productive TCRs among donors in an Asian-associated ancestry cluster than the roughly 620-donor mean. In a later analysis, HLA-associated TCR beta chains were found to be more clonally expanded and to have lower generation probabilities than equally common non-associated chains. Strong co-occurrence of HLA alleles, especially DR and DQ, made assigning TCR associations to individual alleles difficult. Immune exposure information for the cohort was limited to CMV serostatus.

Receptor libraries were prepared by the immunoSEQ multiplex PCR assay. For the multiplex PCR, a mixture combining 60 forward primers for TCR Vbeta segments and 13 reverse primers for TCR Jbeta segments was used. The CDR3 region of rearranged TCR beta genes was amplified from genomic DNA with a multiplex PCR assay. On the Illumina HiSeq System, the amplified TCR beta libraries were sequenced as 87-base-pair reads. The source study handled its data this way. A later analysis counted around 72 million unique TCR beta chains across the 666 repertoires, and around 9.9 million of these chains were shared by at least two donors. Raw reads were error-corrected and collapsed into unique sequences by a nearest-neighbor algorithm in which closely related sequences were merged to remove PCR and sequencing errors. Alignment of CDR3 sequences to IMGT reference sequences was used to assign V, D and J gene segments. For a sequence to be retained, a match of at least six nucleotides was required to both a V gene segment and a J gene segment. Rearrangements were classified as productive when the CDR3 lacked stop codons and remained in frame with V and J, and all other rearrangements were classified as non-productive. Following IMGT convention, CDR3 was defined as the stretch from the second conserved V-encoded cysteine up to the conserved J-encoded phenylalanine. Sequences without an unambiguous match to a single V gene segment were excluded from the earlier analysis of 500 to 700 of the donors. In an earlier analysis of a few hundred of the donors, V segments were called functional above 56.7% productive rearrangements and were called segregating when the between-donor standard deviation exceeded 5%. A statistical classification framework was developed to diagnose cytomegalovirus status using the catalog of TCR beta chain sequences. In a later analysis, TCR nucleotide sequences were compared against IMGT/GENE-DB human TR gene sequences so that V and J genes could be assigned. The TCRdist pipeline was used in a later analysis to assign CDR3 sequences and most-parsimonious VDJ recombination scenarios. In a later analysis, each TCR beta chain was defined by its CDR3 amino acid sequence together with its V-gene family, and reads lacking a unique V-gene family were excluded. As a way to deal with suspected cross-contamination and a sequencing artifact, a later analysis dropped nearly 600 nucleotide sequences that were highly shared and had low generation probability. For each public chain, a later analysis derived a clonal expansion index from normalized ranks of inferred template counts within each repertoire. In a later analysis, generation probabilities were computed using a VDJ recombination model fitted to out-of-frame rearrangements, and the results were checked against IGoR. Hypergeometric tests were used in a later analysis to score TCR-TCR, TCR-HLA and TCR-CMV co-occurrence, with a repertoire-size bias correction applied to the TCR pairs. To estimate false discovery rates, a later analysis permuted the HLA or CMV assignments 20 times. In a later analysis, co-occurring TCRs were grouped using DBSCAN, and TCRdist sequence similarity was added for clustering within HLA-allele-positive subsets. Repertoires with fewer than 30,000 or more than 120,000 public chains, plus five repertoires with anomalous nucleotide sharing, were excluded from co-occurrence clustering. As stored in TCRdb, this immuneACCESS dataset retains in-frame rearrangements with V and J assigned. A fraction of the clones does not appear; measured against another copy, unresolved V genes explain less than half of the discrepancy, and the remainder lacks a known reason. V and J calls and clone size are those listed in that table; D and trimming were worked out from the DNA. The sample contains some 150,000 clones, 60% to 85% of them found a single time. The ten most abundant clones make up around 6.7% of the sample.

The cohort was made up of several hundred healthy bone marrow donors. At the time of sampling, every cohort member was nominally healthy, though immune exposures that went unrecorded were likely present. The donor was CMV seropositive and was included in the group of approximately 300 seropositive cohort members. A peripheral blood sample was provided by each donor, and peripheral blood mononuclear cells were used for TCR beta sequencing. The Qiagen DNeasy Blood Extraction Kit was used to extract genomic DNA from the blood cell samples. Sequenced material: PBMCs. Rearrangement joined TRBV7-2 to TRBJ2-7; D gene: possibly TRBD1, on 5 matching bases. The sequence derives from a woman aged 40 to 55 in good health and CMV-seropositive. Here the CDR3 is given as CASSFSGSYEQYF. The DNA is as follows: TGTGCCAGCAGCTTCTCAGGGTCCTACGAGCAGTACTTC.